These T cell receptor beta chains were read from a single sample in a study of T-cell reconstitution after alpha-beta-depleted transplantation in children. A single record per CDR3 protein comes from TCRdb applying MiXCR to the PCR reads. The data show about a million distinct CDR3 sequences, about 26% seen once. The sequenced sample was PBMCs, mostly from graft donor cells, obtained 360 days after TCRalphabeta/CD19-depleted stem cell transplant. The origin of the receptors is a boy under two years old who had a stem cell transplant for SCID, so the T cells may come from the graft donor. The CDR3 runs from the conserved cysteine through the conserved F or W. The D gene is left open where the match is weak. Size tells how often a clone was seen (once, few, many) or the class of an expanded clone, and some rows leave it out.

size	D	V	J	DNA	CDR3
-	TRBD2	TRBV6-1	TRBJ2-1	TGTGCCAGCAGGCGAACTAGCGTTGGAGTCGATGAGCAGTTCTTC	CASRRTSVGVDEQFF
-	-	TRBV27	TRBJ2-7	TGTGCCAGCAGTTTAGTGGCAGGGGCCGAGCAGTACTTC	CASSLVAGAEQYF
-	-	TRBV29-1	TRBJ2-1	TGCAGCGTTTGGGAAGGGGGCTACAATGAGCAGTTCTTC	CSVWEGGYNEQFF
-	-	TRBV20-1	TRBJ2-5	TGCAGTGCTTCCACCCCCTTAGGATTCGTACAAGAGACCCAGTACTTC	CSASTPLGFVQETQYF
-	TRBD2	TRBV4-3	TRBJ2-5	TGCGCCAGCAGCCTATCGCTAGCGGGGGGGCTAGAGACCCAGTACTTC	CASSLSLAGGLETQYF
-	-	TRBV6-4	TRBJ1-1	TGTGCCAGCAGAAAAGACAGTATTAACACTGAAGCTTTCTTT	CASRKDSINTEAFF
-	-	TRBV4-1	TRBJ2-7	TGCGCCAGCAGCCAAGATGTGGGCAGGAAATCCTACGAGCAGTACTTC	CASSQDVGRKSYEQYF
-	-	TRBV15	TRBJ2-5	TGTGCCACCAGCCCTCGGGACTTCCAAGAGACCCAGTACTTC	CATSPRDFQETQYF
-	-	TRBV20-1	TRBJ2-7	TGCAGTGCTAGTCAGGGGAACGAGCAGTACTTC	CSASQGNEQYF
-	-	TRBV5-1	TRBJ1-1	TGCGCCAGCAGCGCCCCTTACACTGAAGCTTTCTTT	CASSAPYTEAFF
-	TRBD1	TRBV20-1	TRBJ2-3	TGCAGTGCTAGAAGGGACAGGGGGCCTCCAAATACGCAGTATTTT	CSARRDRGPPNTQYF
few	-	TRBV4-2	TRBJ2-7	TGTGCCAGCAGCCAAGAGAGGGGCCCTCACTACGAGCAGTACTTC	CASSQERGPHYEQYF
many	-	TRBV12-3/TRBV12-4	TRBJ1-4	TGTGCCAGCAGTTTATCGGGGAGGGAACTGTTTTTT	CASSLSGRELFF
-	TRBD2	TRBV7-8	TRBJ2-3	TGTGCCAGCAGCCAGGGACTAGCGGGGGGGAGTGCAGATACGCAGTATTTT	CASSQGLAGGSADTQYF
-	TRBD2	TRBV18	TRBJ2-3	TGTGCCAGCTCACCCAGGGCTAGCGGGAGGAGCACAGATACGCAGTATTTT	CASSPRASGRSTDTQYF
few	-	TRBV6-5	TRBJ2-7	TGTGCCAGCAGTTACTCGGTACGTAAGTACGAGCAGTACTTC	CASSYSVRKYEQYF
-	-	TRBV5-1	TRBJ2-2	TGCGCCAGCAGGTTCGACACCGGGGAGCTGTTTTTT	CASRFDTGELFF
-	-	TRBV6-1	TRBJ1-3	TGTGCCAGCGGCCGAACAAGGAGCTCTGGAAACACCATATATTTT	CASGRTRSSGNTIYF
-	-	TRBV6-1	TRBJ2-1	TGTGCCAGCAGAGGCCGGGCGGGGAAAGTGAATGAGCAGTTCTTC	CASRGRAGKVNEQFF
-	TRBD2	TRBV6-5	TRBJ2-1	TGTGCCAGCAGTACTCTTACTAGCGGGGGCTACCGTGAGCAGTTCTTC	CASSTLTSGGYREQFF
few	-	TRBV12-3/TRBV12-4	TRBJ1-1	TGTGCCAGCAGTTTCCGAAAGCAAGTTGAAGCTTTCTTT	CASSFRKQVEAFF
few	TRBD2	TRBV7-2	TRBJ2-3	TGTGCCAGCAGCCCTGTAGGGACTAACACAGATACGCAGTATTTT	CASSPVGTNTDTQYF
-	TRBD1	TRBV20-1	TRBJ2-7	TGCAGTGCTAGAGAAAGGACAGGTTTAACCTACGAGCAGTACTTC	CSARERTGLTYEQYF
-	-	TRBV9	TRBJ2-7	TGTGCCAGCAGCCTTCGGACATACTCCTACGAGCAGTACTTC	CASSLRTYSYEQYF
-	TRBD2	TRBV28	TRBJ2-5	TGTGCCAGCAGTTCCCCGACTAGCGTGGAGACCCAGTACTTC	CASSSPTSVETQYF
-	-	TRBV5-1	TRBJ2-3	TGCGCCAGCAGCTTGTATCCCCAGGGTGGTCCGCAGTATTTT	CASSLYPQGGPQYF
-	-	TRBV20-1	TRBJ1-1	TGCAGTGCTAGACCACAAATGAACACTGAAGCTTTCTTT	CSARPQMNTEAFF
-	TRBD2	TRBV7-2	TRBJ2-3	TGTGCCAGCAGCTTAGCAGGGACTAGCGGAAGCACAGATACGCAGTATTTT	CASSLAGTSGSTDTQYF
-	-	TRBV10-3	TRBJ2-2	TGTGCCATCAGTGAGTCGATCCTTTACGGCATCGCCGGGGAGCTGTTTTTT	CAISESILYGIAGELFF
-	-	TRBV11-2	TRBJ2-7	TGTGCCAGCAGCTTCTCAACTGGGGACGAGCAGTACTTC	CASSFSTGDEQYF
few	-	TRBV5-5	TRBJ1-1	TGTGCCAGCAGCCCGGACGGAACTCGTGTCCTAGACACTGAAGCTTTCTTT	CASSPDGTRVLDTEAFF
-	-	TRBV28	TRBJ2-7	TGTGCCAGCAGTTACGATCTCAGCTCCTACGAGCAGTACTTC	CASSYDLSSYEQYF
-	-	TRBV15	TRBJ2-1	TGTGCCACCAGCAGAGGCGGAGCAGGGGAGAATGAGCAGTTCTTC	CATSRGGAGENEQFF
-	-	TRBV9	TRBJ2-1	TGTGCCAGCAGCACCACCCCTGGGGGGCAGGGTCCCTACAATGAGCAGTTCTTC	CASSTTPGGQGPYNEQFF
few	-	TRBV15	TRBJ2-7	TGTGCCACCAGCAGAGATTACTACACCGAGGAGCAGTACTTC	CATSRDYYTEEQYF
-	TRBD1	TRBV11-2	TRBJ2-3	TGTGCCAGCAGCTTATACCCTCGGGGCAGGGGGATAGGGACAGATACGCAGTATTTT	CASSLYPRGRGIGTDTQYF
few	TRBD1	TRBV9	TRBJ2-1	TGTGCCAGCAGCGTAGCTGAGGGACAGGGGGTCGATAGGTACAATGAGCAGTTCTTC	CASSVAEGQGVDRYNEQFF
few	-	TRBV4-2	TRBJ2-1	TGTGCCAGCAGCCAAGAAGTCCCCTTATGGGGAATCCATGAGCAGTTCTTC	CASSQEVPLWGIHEQFF
-	-	TRBV4-3	TRBJ2-4	TGCGCCAGCAGCCAAGAGGCAGGAGATATTCTAGCCAAAAACATTCAGTACTTC	CASSQEAGDILAKNIQYF
-	-	TRBV18	TRBJ2-2	TGTGCCAGCTCACCTCAGCCTTCCGGGGAGCTGTTTTTT	CASSPQPSGELFF
-	TRBD1	TRBV2	TRBJ1-1	TGTGCCAGCAGACGGACAGGGCAGGGGAGGACTGAAGCTTTCTTT	CASRRTGQGRTEAFF
-	TRBD1	TRBV5-6	TRBJ2-1	TGTGCCAGCAGCTTGGAGACAGGGACCTTCTATGAGCAGTTCTTC	CASSLETGTFYEQFF
few	TRBD2	TRBV5-1	TRBJ2-3	TGCGCCAGCAGCTTGACTAGCGGGGTGAACACAGATACGCAGTATTTT	CASSLTSGVNTDTQYF
-	-	TRBV24-1	TRBJ2-7	TGTGCCACCAGTGATGGCCGCGGCTATCCGGTTTACGAGCAGTACTTC	CATSDGRGYPVYEQYF
few	-	TRBV5-1	TRBJ1-1	TGCGCCAGCAGGGTGGGACATACAAACACTGAAGCTTTCTTT	CASRVGHTNTEAFF
-	-	TRBV20-1	TRBJ2-5	TGCAGTGCGAGCGAGCGGCAAGAGACCCAGTACTTC	CSASERQETQYF